These T cell receptor beta chains were read from a single sample in a study of regulatory T cells in long-lasting Graves disease. Using its own MiXCR run on the multiplex PCR reads, TCRdb lists one record per CDR3 protein. This table has hundreds of thousands of distinct CDR3 sequences, 16% appearing once. The sample was also linked to a second study, of T cells in Graves' hyperthyroidism and ophthalmopathy.

The source was peripheral blood mononuclear cells (PBMCs), collected at new diagnosis, from a patient treated with antithyroid drugs. The receptors originated from a woman aged 25-40 years with Graves disease. Each CDR3 is given with its conserved first and last residue. The D gene is left open where the match is weak. The size of a clone is reported for some rows only, either as once, few or many, or as a class for expanded clones.

v_call	clone_size	d_call	j_call	cdr3_nt	cdr3_aa
TRBV19	few	-	TRBJ2-5	TGTGCCAGTAGTAACCGAAGACAAGAGACCCAGTACTTC	CASSNRRQETQYF
TRBV7-9	many	-	TRBJ2-5	TGTGCCAGCAACCCGAGCGCAGAGACCCAGTACTTC	CASNPSAETQYF
TRBV20-1	many	-	TRBJ2-1	TGCAGTGCTAGACCCGGGGCGGAGATCTACAATGAGCAGTTCTTC	CSARPGAEIYNEQFF
TRBV7-9	few	TRBD1	TRBJ2-1	TGTGCCAGCATCCTCGACAGGGAAAAGCAGTTCTTC	CASILDREKQFF
TRBV10-3	few	-	TRBJ2-3	TGTGCCATCAGTGATTCGCGACCTCCTACAGATACGCAGTATTTT	CAISDSRPPTDTQYF
TRBV2	-	TRBD2	TRBJ2-7	TGTGCCAGCAGAGAAGCGGGAGGGAGCTCCTACGAGCAGTACTTC	CASREAGGSSYEQYF
TRBV28	many	-	TRBJ2-7	TGTGCCAGCAGTAGACATCCCTACGAGCAGTACTTC	CASSRHPYEQYF
TRBV10-3	-	-	TRBJ1-1	TGTGCCATCAAGGCTCTCCAGGGGACTGAAGCTTTCTTT	CAIKALQGTEAFF
TRBV7-9	many	-	TRBJ2-1	TGTGCCAGCAGCTTAGCGTTTATAGGCAAAAATGAGCAGTTCTTC	CASSLAFIGKNEQFF
TRBV11-2	few	-	TRBJ2-2	TGTGCCAGCAGCTTAGGATCTTGGGGGACTTCTATAACCGGGGAGCTGTTTTTT	CASSLGSWGTSITGELFF
TRBV20-1	few	-	TRBJ1-2	TGCAGTGCTGCTCTAGGATGGGGCCAGATTACCAACTATGGCTACACCTTC	CSAALGWGQITNYGYTF
TRBV5-1	-	TRBD2	TRBJ2-1	TGCGCCAGCAGCTTACCGGGAAGGAAAGCGGGAGGGGCCTACAATGAGCAGTTCTTC	CASSLPGRKAGGAYNEQFF
TRBV20-1	many	-	TRBJ1-6	TGCAGTGCTAGAGACGATGGGAATTCACCCCTCCACTTT	CSARDDGNSPLHF
TRBV7-9	few	-	TRBJ1-4	TGTGCCAGCAGCTCGGATCAGAAGGGAAATGAAAAACTGTTTTTT	CASSSDQKGNEKLFF
TRBV19	many	-	TRBJ2-3	TGTGCCAGTAGTATACTCCAAAGAGATACGCAGTATTTT	CASSILQRDTQYF
TRBV27	many	-	TRBJ2-3	TGTGCCAGCAGTTTAATTACGGGGATTAGGGCAGATACGCAGTATTTT	CASSLITGIRADTQYF
TRBV24-1	many	TRBD1	TRBJ2-1	TGTGCCACCAGTGACCTGACAGGGAGAGGATACAATGAGCAGTTCTTC	CATSDLTGRGYNEQFF
TRBV6-2/TRBV6-3	-	-	TRBJ2-1	TGTGCCAGCAGTTACTCCCCGGGGTGGGGAAGTGAGCAGTTCTTC	CASSYSPGWGSEQFF
TRBV6-2/TRBV6-3	few	TRBD2	TRBJ2-3	TGTGCCACTCGGGTAGCGGGAGTGAAGGATACGCAGTATTTT	CATRVAGVKDTQYF
TRBV2	-	-	TRBJ2-7	TGTGCCAGCAGTCTGATGGACGCGTCCTACGAGCAGTACTTC	CASSLMDASYEQYF
TRBV28	-	TRBD2	TRBJ2-1	TGTGCCAGCACCGGGACTAGCGGTCACAATGAGCAGTTCTTC	CASTGTSGHNEQFF
TRBV12-3/TRBV12-4	many	-	TRBJ1-5	TGTGCCAGCAGTTTGTCACTATATAGCAATCAGCCCCAGCATTTT	CASSLSLYSNQPQHF
TRBV6-2/TRBV6-3	many	-	TRBJ2-1	TGTGCCAGCAGTTATGGGGCCTTTCTCTACAATGAGCAGTTCTTC	CASSYGAFLYNEQFF
TRBV12-3/TRBV12-4	-	-	TRBJ2-2	TGTGCCAGCGACACCGAAACGGGCCAGGCGATCGGGGAGCTGTTTTTT	CASDTETGQAIGELFF
TRBV2	many	TRBD2	TRBJ2-1	TGTGCCAGCAGCGCCTCGAGCGGGGGTTACTACAATGAGCAGTTCTTC	CASSASSGGYYNEQFF
TRBV12-3/TRBV12-4	-	-	TRBJ2-1	TGTGCCAGCAGTCCCCCACCCCTCTCAGCGGAGCAGTTCTTC	CASSPPPLSAEQFF
TRBV7-9	few	TRBD2	TRBJ2-2	TGTGCCAGCAGCCCGAACGTACTAGCGGGGAACACCGGGGAGCTGTTTTTT	CASSPNVLAGNTGELFF
TRBV7-6	-	-	TRBJ1-1	TGTGCCAGCAGCTTAGAGGTGGGCACTGAAGCTTTCTTT	CASSLEVGTEAFF
TRBV3-1	many	TRBD2	TRBJ2-1	TGTGCCAGCAGCCAAGAGACTAGCGGGAGGGATGAGCAGTTCTTC	CASSQETSGRDEQFF
TRBV6-2/TRBV6-3	many	TRBD2	TRBJ2-1	TGTGCCAGCAGATGGAACCTAGCGGAAAGCTACAATGAGCAGTTCTTC	CASRWNLAESYNEQFF
TRBV20-1	-	-	TRBJ1-5	TGCAGTGCTAGAGACGTCCCCAGGGATCAGCCCCGGCATTTT	CSARDVPRDQPRHF
TRBV2	many	TRBD2	TRBJ2-2	TGTGCCAGCAACCACCGCCCGCTAGCGGGAAACACCGGGGAGCTGTTTTTT	CASNHRPLAGNTGELFF
TRBV3-1	many	TRBD1	TRBJ1-1	TGTGCCAGCAGCCGACAGGGGGCCCGGTCGGCTGAAGCTTTCTTT	CASSRQGARSAEAFF